These 27 T cell receptor beta chains originate from one sample sequenced in a study of tumor-infiltrating lymphocytes in primary liver carcinoma. RNA was extracted from whole blood without cell sorting, alongside germline DNA. A constant-region primer served to make TCR beta cDNA from about 500 ng total RNA. Libraries for TCR beta were built through three nested multiplex PCR rounds, which together made up a slightly modified ARM-PCR procedure. The study ran its first two PCR rounds for about 11 cycles each, using TRBV1-TRBV30 forward primers and a C-beta reverse primer. In TCRdb, the multiplex PCR reads were re-called with MiXCR into one record per CDR3 protein. The sample records approximately 340,000 distinct CDR3 sequences, less than 75% being singletons. The sample comprised peripheral blood. These TCRs come from a middle-aged man with primary liver carcinoma and hepatitis B virus infection.

With respect to this clonotype: This may arise from a read error, as a much more abundant clone is one base away. The J gene is TRBJ2-1, the V gene TRBV6-5; 7 positions agree with TRBD2. The CDR3 is 14 amino acids. CDR1 is MNHEY, CDR2 SVGAGI, per germline. This chain's CDR3 is CASSSREGLWEQLF. The DNA for the CDR3 is TGTGCCAGCAGCAGCAGGGAGGGCTTGTGGGAGCAGCTCTTC.

This clonotype was seen only once. One end of the junction is discordant with germline, which a read error may explain. The rearrangement uses TRBV5-6 and TRBJ2-7, with TRBD2 matching 11 bases. The CDR3 consists of 15 residues. From germline, CDR1 is SGHDT and CDR2 YYEEEE. This chain's CDR3 is CASSFSGTSGYGQYF. The CDR3 DNA is TGTGCCAGCAGCTTTTCCGGGACTAGCGGCTACGGGCAGTACTTC.

This clonotype has only a few counts. The chain joins TRBV5-4 to TRBJ2-5, with a possible D match to TRBD1 (5 bases). The CDR3 length is 13 residues. Germline CDR1 and CDR2: SGHNT and YYREEE (reference sequence). Trimming cost V 2 bases and J 3 bases, with 8 bases left between them. CDR3 amino acids: CASSFGREETQYF. DNA for the CDR3: TGTGCCAGCAGCTTCGGCAGGGAAGAGACCCAGTACTTC.

As for this clonotype: The junction departs from germline at one end; a sequencing error may be responsible. This sequence joins TRBV6-2 or TRBV6-3 and TRBJ2-7; D call uncertain. The germline V gene has CDR1 MNHEY and CDR2 SVGEGT. The CDR3 is made up of 13 amino acids. The CDR3 sequence is CVSSFMQYYEKYF. Here the CDR3 DNA reads TGTGTCAGCAGTTTCATGCAGTACTACGAGAAATACTTC.

Worth noting for this clonotype: It may be a read error: a sequence one base away is much more abundant. This sequence joins TRBV10-3 and TRBJ2-5; 12 positions agree with TRBD2. The CDR3 loop spans 16 amino acids. The V gene's germline CDR1 is ENHRY and CDR2 SYGVKD. The CDR3 here is CAISGASGRDLEIQYF. The CDR3 DNA reads TGTGCCATCAGTGGGGCTAGCGGGAGGGACTTGGAGATCCAGTACTTC.

The chain combines TRBV11-1 with TRBJ2-7; TRBD1 matches 10 bases. In germline, CDR1 is SGHAT, CDR2 FQDESV (reference sequence). This CDR3 has 16 amino acids. The CDR3 DNA is TGTGCAAGGAGCCAAATCGGGACAGGGGCTTTGAACGAGCAGTACTTC. Residues: CARSQIGTGALNEQYF.

This chain connects TRBV20-1 to TRBJ2-3; 8 bases are shared with TRBD2. From germline, CDR1 is DFQATT and CDR2 SNEGSKA (reference sequence). The CDR3 runs 13 residues. Unmatched junction bases numbered 7, after V lost 7 bases and J lost 4 bases. Written as DNA, the CDR3 is TGCAGTGGTCTAGCGGGTTACGCAGATACGCAGTATTTT. It encodes CSGLAGYADTQYF.

Details on this clonotype: A much larger clone is a single base away; this may be a read error. Likely a read error: the CDR3 ends without its conserved phenylalanine or tryptophan. The DNA for the CDR3 is TGTGCCAGCAGTTTGACCTCCGGGACAGTTTATGGCTACACCTTA. It codes for CASSLTSGTVYGYTL. The gene calls are TRBV6-5 and TRBJ1-2, with 7 bases identical to TRBD1. The CDR3 is made up of 15 amino acids. Looked up from germline, CDR1 is MNHEY and CDR2 is SVGAGI. Unmatched junction bases numbered 10, after V lost 4 bases and J lost 5 bases.

This clonotype was detected only a few times. The junction and the germline gene differ at one end; a read error may be behind it. The CDR3 coding sequence is TGTGCCAGCAGCCGGGGACAGGGTAATGAAAGACTGTTTTTT. Translated: CASSRGQGNERLFF. V is TRBV7-9 and J is TRBJ1-4; 9 nucleotides match TRBD1. Germline CDR1 is SEHNR and CDR2 is FQNEAQ (reference sequence). The CDR3 length is 14 residues.

Details on this clonotype: Given the absence of the conserved phenylalanine or tryptophan at the CDR3 end, a read error is likely. This chain links TRBV29-1 with TRBJ2-1; tentative D call: TRBD1 (6 bases). V was trimmed by 6 bases and J by 10 bases, leaving 31 bases between them. The CDR3 length is 17 residues. Germline CDR1 is SQVTM and CDR2 is ANQGSEA. The CDR3 DNA is TGCAGCGTAACCACCGCAGGGGATCGAATCATATTCAGGGAGCAGTTCGTC. Protein product: CSVTTAGDRIIFREQFV.

The V and J genes are TRBV11-2 and TRBJ2-1; 7 positions match TRBD2. The CDR3 extends over 17 amino acids. V gave up 2 bases and J gave up 10 bases; unmatched junction bases: 17. Germline-derived CDR1 and CDR2 are SGHAT and FQNNGV. The CDR3 sequence: CASSLSTYTRAGNEQFF. Written as DNA, the CDR3 is TGTGCCAGCAGCTTATCGACTTATACTCGAGCGGGAAACGAGCAGTTCTTC.

In regard to this clonotype: A much larger clone differs from this one at a single base, so this may be a read error. This chain connects TRBV12-3 or TRBV12-4 to TRBJ2-1, with TRBD2 as a possible D gene (5 bases). The CDR3 sequence is 11 residues long. In DNA form, the CDR3 reads TGTGCCAGCAGTGCGGGTAATGAGCTGTTCTTC. As protein: CASSAGNELFF.

With regard to this clonotype: The CDR3 end shows no conserved phenylalanine or tryptophan, and so a read error is likely. This sequence joins TRBV29-1 and TRBJ2-2; D is undetermined. This CDR3 contains 16 residues. Germline values: CDR1 SQVTM, CDR2 ANQGSEA. Trimming cost V 5 bases and J 4 bases, with 20 bases left between them. The CDR3 sequence is CSVSPRASRPTGELFI. CDR3 DNA sequence: TGCAGCGTTTCCCCTCGGGCGAGTCGTCCCACCGGGGAGCTGTTTATT.

This clonotype was seen repeatedly, ten times or more. The rearrangement uses TRBV6-6 and TRBJ1-6; the D gene is possibly TRBD1 (6 bases). Germline V lookup: CDR1 MNHNY, CDR2 SVGAGI (reference sequence). Trimming cost V 8 bases and J 10 bases, with 15 bases left between them. There are 13 residues in the CDR3. CDR3 region: CASHSGVRSPLHF. CDR3 sequence (DNA): TGTGCCAGCCATTCAGGGGTACGCTCACCCCTCCACTTT.

The V call is TRBV6-1, the J call TRBJ2-7, with 7 positions matching TRBD1. The DNA end is a closer match to TRBJ2-1, so the J assignment may be wrong. Germline values: CDR1 MNHNS, CDR2 SASEGT. The CDR3 extends over 14 amino acids. CDR3 DNA: TGTGCCAGCAGCCGGGACAGAGTTAAATACGAGCAGTTCTTC. Its translation is CASSRDRVKYEQFF.

This clonotype turned up a few times. One end of the junction varies from germline; a read error may be responsible. This chain uses TRBV28 with TRBJ2-7; no clear D gene. Looked up from germline, CDR1 is MDHEN and CDR2 is SYDVKM. This CDR3 contains 14 residues. For the CDR3, the DNA is TGTGCCAGCAGACTGGGAACCCATAGTACGGCTTCAGACTTC. This codes for CASRLGTHSTASDF.

This clonotype occurred a few times. The chain has TRBV5-6 and TRBJ2-5; TRBD1 aligns across 7 bases. V trimming: 3 bases; J trimming: 3 bases; junction bases outside the gene matches: 11. In germline, CDR1 is SGHDT, CDR2 YYEEEE. The CDR3 contains 16 residues. The CDR3, as DNA: TGTGCCAGCAGCTCAGCCGGGACAGAGGTTGAAGAGACCCAGTACTTC. Its translation is CASSSAGTEVEETQYF.

A remark on this clonotype: Germline and junction disagree at one end, which may indicate a read error. V and J are TRBV11-2 and TRBJ2-5, with TRBD2 identical over 7 bases. The CDR3 is 16 amino acids. Germline CDR1 SGHAT, CDR2 FQNNGV. In nucleotides, the CDR3 is TGTACCAGCAGCTCCGAACTTAGCGGGTTGGGAGAGACCCAGTACTTC. Residues: CTSSSELSGLGETQYF.

The table lists this clonotype with a few counts. An end of the junction does not agree with germline; a read error may underlie this. The chain couples TRBV4-1 to TRBJ2-3; D unclear. Germline V lookup: CDR1 MGHRA, CDR2 YSYEKL. The CDR3 is 16 amino acids. The CDR3 DNA is TGCACCAGCAGCCAAGATCAGGCCCCGGGCACAGATACGCAGTATTTT. Encoded protein: CTSSQDQAPGTDTQYF.

The chain carries TRBV30 and TRBJ2-1; unclear D gene. The length of the CDR3 is 12 residues. Trimming stripped 3 bases from V and 8 bases from J, with 11 bases between. The germline V gene has CDR1 GTSNPN and CDR2 SVGIG (reference sequence). This chain's CDR3 is CAWSHSVHEQFF. Here the CDR3 DNA reads TGTGCCTGGAGCCATAGTGTGCATGAGCAGTTCTTC.

About this clonotype itself: A much larger clone lies one base from this, so it may be a read error. The V gene is TRBV7-9, the J gene TRBJ1-6; D may be TRBD1 (6 bases). Per the germline V gene, CDR1 is SEHNR and CDR2 is FQNEAQ (reference sequence). This CDR3 has 17 residues. The chain's CDR3 is CASSYKTGGQLNSTLHF. CDR3 coding DNA: TGTGCCAGCAGCTACAAGACGGGCGGACAGCTAAATTCAACCCTCCACTTT.

Remarks on this clonotype: Its ends do not fully match the called genes, so a read error is possible. The chain employs TRBV29-1 and TRBJ2-5; TRBD1 aligns across 11 bases. Germline V gene data show CDR1 as SQVTM and CDR2 as ANQGSEA. The CDR3 has 15 amino acids. CDR3: CSVEMDRGRGETHHF. CDR3 nucleotides: TGCAGCGTTGAAATGGACAGGGGGCGGGGTGAGACCCATCACTTC. The full variable domain, its missing parts supplied by reference TRBV29-1 and TRBJ2-5, is SAVISQKPSRDICQRGTSLTIQCQVDSQVTMMFWYRQQPGQSLTLIATANQGSEATYESGFVIDKFPISRPNLTFSTLTVSNMSPEDSSIYLCSVEMDRGRGETHHFGPGTRLLVL.

On this clonotype itself: A much larger clone differs from this one at a single base, so this may be a read error. The chain links TRBV12-3 or TRBV12-4 to TRBJ1-2; tentative D call: TRBD1 (5 bases). The CDR3 loop spans 14 amino acids. V was shortened by 7 bases and J by 5 bases, with 17 bases between the two germline ends. For the CDR3, the DNA is TGTGCCAGCATCTCGGGGCCGGTTGCGTATGGCTACACCTTC. This translates into CASISGPVAYGYTF.

This chain links TRBV28 with TRBJ2-6; no clear D gene. Trimming stripped 5 bases from V and 2 bases from J, with 10 bases between. CDR3 length: 15 residues. CDR1 is MDHEN and CDR2 is SYDVKM in the germline V gene. The CDR3 DNA is TGTGCCAGCAGTCCCTCCCGAGCTGGGGCCAACGTCCTGACTTTC. This sequence encodes CASSPSRAGANVLTF.

The chain is built from TRBV12-3 or TRBV12-4 and TRBJ1-6; the D is unclear. The CDR3 is 15 amino acids. The ends were cut back, 6 bases at V and 10 bases at J, with 19 bases in the middle. CDR3 nucleotides: TGTGCCAGCAGCCCCCCCCCGGCGCCGGAGTCACCCCTCCACTTT. Its translation is CASSPPPAPESPLHF.

In nucleotides, the CDR3 is TGTGCCAGCAAGACCGACTGGGGGGAGCAGTTCTTC. Translation: CASKTDWGEQFF. The gene calls are TRBV6-6 and TRBJ2-1, with D possibly being TRBD1 or TRBD2 (5 bases each). The ends were cut back, 7 bases at V and 10 bases at J, with 14 bases in the middle. CDR1 and CDR2 (germline): MNHNY, SVGAGI (reference sequence). This CDR3 spans 12 amino acids.

This clonotype appeared many times. The chain couples TRBV6-1 to TRBJ1-5; 10 bases match TRBD1. This CDR3 comprises 15 residues. Per germline, CDR1 MNHNS and CDR2 SASEGT. Trimming removed 8 bases from V and 4 bases from J; junction bases left unmatched: 8. In nucleotides, the CDR3 is TGTGCCAGCGGGACGACAGGGGGCCTGAATCAGCCCCAGCATTTT. As protein: CASGTTGGLNQPQHF.